This section outlines one TCR beta chain sequence together with its context. This table comes from immunoSEQ multiplex PCR, and its TCRdb copy is limited to in-frame clones, with some not included. The profile shows fewer than 400,000 clones, about 86% of them singletons. The data were taken from a study of Ad26.COV2.S vaccination and SARS-CoV-2 variants. Trimming removed 1 base from V and 4 bases from J; junction bases left unmatched: 9. The CDR3 loop spans 18 amino acids. Germline values: CDR1 SGHAT, CDR2 FQNNGV. Treatment defined: about 20 received Ad26.COV2.S at low or high dose, single or two shots; a few received placebo; per-sample allocation not given. Each sample was drawn 63 days after the first injection (of vaccine or placebo). Vaccination employed an Ad26 vector expressing the Wuhan-strain SARS-CoV-2 spike.

The chain uses TRBV11-2 and TRBJ2-2; 10 nucleotides agree with TRBD2. The input for sequencing was peripheral blood, taken in a trial of Ad26.COV2.S vaccine versus placebo. This TCR was recovered from a person between 18 and 60 years old who received the Ad26.COV2.S COVID-19 vaccine or a placebo. CDR3 bases: TGTGCCAGCAGCTTAGCAATAGCGGGGGGCCTTCGCACCGGGGAGCTGTTTTTT. This codes for CASSLAIAGGLRTGELFF.